The T cell receptor (beta chain) described here comes from a study of T cell repertoires in cytomegalovirus infection. Study-wide background: TCR beta signatures that were public indicated CMV infection and matching HLA type. Points from the study as a whole: Clonotype analysis showed dominance of the ex vivo response by HLA-C-restricted CMV-specific TCR beta clonotypes. Carriers of CMV and the relevant HLA type were discriminated by public TCR beta frequency.

A note on this clonotype: Antigen unknown.

The CDR3 consists of 19 residues. CDR1 MNHEY and CDR2 SVGAGI come from the germline V gene. The V and J ends lost 2 bases and 1 base respectively, with 20 bases between them. TCRdb itself ran the reads through MiXCR, one entry per CDR3 protein. The sample shows around 450,000 distinct CDR3 sequences, roughly a third of them seen only once. The chain links TRBV6-5 to TRBJ2-2, with a tentative D call TRBD2 (6 bases). The receptor's source is a human donor in good health (CMV status not recorded). Some clones in this sample may be carry-over from other donors' samples. Source material: PBMCs. CDR3 amino acids: CASSYDVPGVPVNTGELFF. Here the CDR3 DNA reads TGTGCCAGCAGTTACGATGTCCCGGGGGTCCCGGTGAACACCGGGGAGCTGTTTTTT.